A selection of T cell receptor beta chains follows, all from one sample in a study of T cell responses to AZD1222 COVID-19 vaccine. Only in-frame clones appear in the TCRdb table, and some are missing; sequencing was by immunoSEQ multiplex PCR. The profile shows under 130,000 clones, 70% to 90% of them singletons. The sample consisted of peripheral blood, taken on day 0 of AZD1222 vaccination. These receptors were taken from an adult in good health. The CDR3 runs from the conserved cysteine through the conserved F or W. The D gene is left open where the match is weak. Expanded clones get a size class; other rows say once, few or many, or leave the size out.

abundance	d_gene	v_gene	j_gene	CDR3aa	CDR3nt
-	TRBD1	TRBV6-5	TRBJ1-2	CASRAGTGGNYGYTF	TGTGCCAGCAGGGCCGGGACAGGGGGGAACTATGGCTACACCTTC
-	TRBD2	TRBV6-5	TRBJ2-7	CASSGTSGSTYEQYF	TGTGCCAGCAGCGGGACTAGCGGGAGCACCTACGAGCAGTACTTC
once	-	TRBV19	TRBJ1-5	CATTWTGSNQPQHF	TGTGCCACTACGTGGACGGGAAGCAATCAGCCCCAGCATTTT
-	TRBD2	TRBV9	TRBJ2-2	CASSRTSGTSTGELFF	TGTGCCAGCAGCCGGACTAGCGGGACAAGCACCGGGGAGCTGTTTTTT
few	-	TRBV6-5	TRBJ1-5	CASSYGGNQPQHF	TGTGCCAGCAGTTACGGGGGCAATCAGCCCCAGCATTTT
-	-	TRBV6-5	TRBJ1-2	CASTQGRGYTF	TGTGCCAGCACCCAGGGCAGGGGCTACACCTTC
-	TRBD1	TRBV28	TRBJ2-3	CASSCDRGWADTQYF	TGTGCCAGCAGTTGCGACAGGGGATGGGCAGATACGCAGTATTTT
-	TRBD1	TRBV7-9	TRBJ1-5	CASSARLGQGQDQPQHF	TGTGCCAGCAGCGCGAGGCTGGGACAGGGGCAGGATCAGCCCCAGCATTTT
once	TRBD1	TRBV5-4	TRBJ1-1	CASSQLDRENTEAFF	TGTGCCAGCAGCCAACTTGACAGGGAGAACACTGAAGCTTTCTTT
-	-	TRBV10-3	TRBJ1-1	CATQPGRNTEAFF	TGTGCCACCCAACCCGGGAGGAACACTGAAGCTTTCTTT
-	-	TRBV2	TRBJ1-5	CASTHGNNQPQHF	TGTGCCAGCACTCATGGGAACAATCAGCCCCAGCATTTT
-	-	TRBV7-9	TRBJ1-2	CASSAGVPGYTF	TGTGCCAGCAGCGCGGGAGTTCCGGGCTACACCTTC
-	TRBD2	TRBV15	TRBJ2-3	CATSRNLAGEADTQYF	TGTGCCACCAGCAGAAACCTAGCGGGAGAGGCAGATACGCAGTATTTT
-	-	TRBV21-1	TRBJ2-1	CATGGGLGWDEQFF	TGTGCCACCGGAGGGGGTCTGGGGTGGGATGAGCAGTTCTTC
once	TRBD1	TRBV10-2	TRBJ1-5	CASRSSRGNQPQHF	TGCGCCAGCAGGAGTTCCAGGGGGAATCAGCCCCAGCATTTT
few	-	TRBV28	TRBJ2-1	CASRPSGDRAYNEQFF	TGTGCCAGCAGGCCAAGCGGGGACAGAGCCTACAATGAGCAGTTCTTC
-	-	TRBV19	TRBJ1-1	CASRWDASQNTEAFF	TGTGCCAGTAGGTGGGACGCGTCTCAGAACACTGAAGCTTTCTTT
-	-	TRBV29-1	TRBJ2-1	CSVVEGVYNEQFF	TGCAGCGTTGTAGAGGGGGTCTACAATGAGCAGTTCTTC